This T cell receptor beta chain was profiled in a study of blood T cell repertoires in COVID-19. Overall study: Sites in the United States, Italy and Spain provided acute and convalescent COVID-19 samples. From T cells, B-cell-depleted T cells, or PBMCs came the material, which was cDNA or gDNA.

How the authors handled the data: Quantification of nucleated cells was approximated via reference gene primer amplification. Produced via immunoSEQ multiplex PCR; TCRdb's table is partial and in-frame only. V and J calls and clone size are copied from that table; D and trimming were computed from the DNA. The sample comprises roughly 390,000 clones, more than 70% of which are singletons, and less than 11% rests with the top ten. The Seattle patients, enrolled during active infection, were followed longitudinally. In this sample, this clone turned up a few times. From germline, CDR1 is GTSNPN and CDR2 SVGIG (reference sequence). This CDR3 is 12 amino acids long. Trimming left V 2 bases short and J 7 bases short, with 11 bases between.

What was sequenced was peripheral blood. V and J are TRBV30 and TRBJ1-2; no clear D. The TCR sequence derives from a woman aged 25 to 39 with COVID-19, enrolled during active disease. This CDR3 reads CAWSSTAGGYTF. CDR3 sequence (DNA): TGTGCCTGGAGTTCAACAGCGGGTGGCTACACCTTC.